The next 10 T cell receptor beta chains were all read from a single sample in a study of breast tumors, draining lymph nodes, adjacent tissues. In TCRdb, the multiplex PCR reads were re-called with MiXCR into one record per CDR3 protein. The sample records 6,500 to 7,500 distinct CDR3 sequences, around two fifths being singletons. Source material: tumor-adjacent breast tissue. The receptors were gathered from a female donor with breast cancer. Some clones in this sample may be carry-over from other donors' samples.

This clonotype was picked up one time. The gene calls are TRBV19 and TRBJ1-2; D is undetermined. The CDR3 runs 15 residues. CDR1 is LNHDA and CDR2 is SQIVND in the germline V gene (reference sequence). Trimming took 4 bases from V and 2 from J, leaving 14 bases between them. CDR3 sequence (DNA): TGTGCCAGTAGTAACCCGGTCAGAGGGAACTATGGCTACACCTTC. This sequence encodes CASSNPVRGNYGYTF.

The gene calls are TRBV7-3 and TRBJ2-3; 12 bases are a match to TRBD1. V shed 5 bases and J 5 bases; nucleotides not matched to a gene: 8. This CDR3 is 16 amino acids long. Per the germline V gene, CDR1 is SGHTA and CDR2 is FQGTGA. The CDR3 region has the DNA TGTGCCAGCAGCCTGTTTGGGACAGGGGGCGGAGATACGCAGTATTTT. Residues: CASSLFGTGGGDTQYF.

Only a few counts were recorded for this clonotype. The chain recombines TRBV20-1 with TRBJ2-7; D is uncertain. Germline CDR1 and CDR2: DFQATT and SNEGSKA (reference sequence). The CDR3 length is 11 residues. With 7 bases removed from V and 7 bases from J, the gap between germline ends came to 14 bases. CDR3 nucleotides: TGCAGTGTCAGACCTTTATGGGAGCAGTACTTC. It encodes CSVRPLWEQYF.

This rearrangement joins TRBV19 to TRBJ2-6; D not certain. Trimming cost V 5 bases and J 0 bases, with 8 bases left between them. The CDR3 consists of 15 residues. Germline V gives CDR1 LNHDA, CDR2 SQIVND (reference sequence). In nucleotides, the CDR3 is TGTGCCAGTAGTTCCCTATACTCTGGGGCCAACGTCCTGACTTTC. Amino acids: CASSSLYSGANVLTF.

The chain has TRBV4-2 and TRBJ2-7; D unclear. CDR1 is LGHNA and CDR2 is YNFKEQ in the germline V gene. Trimming removed 0 bases at V and 0 bases at J, with 12 bases between. This CDR3 spans 16 amino acids. As DNA, the CDR3 is TGTGCCAGCAGCCAAGATCGAACACTGAGCTCCTACGAGCAGTACTTC. As protein: CASSQDRTLSSYEQYF.

This clonotype was detected many times. The gene calls are TRBV9 and TRBJ2-3; D not certain. Germline lookup yields CDR1 SGDLS and CDR2 YYNGEE. This CDR3 region has 15 residues. Trimming pared 0 bases from V and 1 base from J, leaving 9 bases between. Here the CDR3 reads CASSVGPTRTDTQYF. CDR3 bases: TGTGCCAGCAGCGTAGGACCGACTCGCACAGATACGCAGTATTTT.

At least ten counts were recorded for this clonotype. The genes are TRBV6-1 and TRBJ2-1; D is undetermined. Germline V CDR1 and CDR2: MNHNS, SASEGT. This CDR3 region has 14 residues. Trimming cost V 8 bases and J 0 bases, with 11 bases left between them. For the CDR3, the DNA is TGTGCCAGCGCGCAGACGAGCTCCTACAATGAGCAGTTCTTC. Its translation: CASAQTSSYNEQFF.

This clonotype was observed at least ten times. V usage is TRBV20-1 and J usage is TRBJ1-5, with unresolved D. This CDR3 is built from 13 residues. Germline-derived CDR1 and CDR2 are DFQATT and SNEGSKA (reference sequence). V was pared by 0 bases and J by 6 bases, with 9 bases between. The CDR3 is CSARDQAGQPQHF. The CDR3 DNA sequence: TGCAGTGCTAGAGATCAGGCAGGTCAGCCCCAGCATTTT.

V is TRBV5-5 and J is TRBJ1-3, with 8 bases matching TRBD1. Germline CDR1 SGHKS, CDR2 YYEKEE (reference sequence). The CDR3 extends over 16 amino acids. J was trimmed by 1 base and V by 10 bases; bases with no gene match: 13. CDR3 DNA: TGTGCCGGTAGCCGGGACAGGCCTTTTTCTGGAAACACCATATATTTT. Its protein is CAGSRDRPFSGNTIYF.

V usage is TRBV7-2 and J usage is TRBJ1-5; D might be TRBD1 (5 bases). Trimming left V 1 base short and J 6 bases short, with 13 bases between. This CDR3 is built from 15 residues. The germline V gene encodes CDR1 SGHTA and CDR2 FQGNSA. The CDR3 spells CASSLGQGTGQPQHF. Here the CDR3 DNA reads TGTGCCAGCAGCTTAGGGCAAGGAACAGGTCAGCCCCAGCATTTT.